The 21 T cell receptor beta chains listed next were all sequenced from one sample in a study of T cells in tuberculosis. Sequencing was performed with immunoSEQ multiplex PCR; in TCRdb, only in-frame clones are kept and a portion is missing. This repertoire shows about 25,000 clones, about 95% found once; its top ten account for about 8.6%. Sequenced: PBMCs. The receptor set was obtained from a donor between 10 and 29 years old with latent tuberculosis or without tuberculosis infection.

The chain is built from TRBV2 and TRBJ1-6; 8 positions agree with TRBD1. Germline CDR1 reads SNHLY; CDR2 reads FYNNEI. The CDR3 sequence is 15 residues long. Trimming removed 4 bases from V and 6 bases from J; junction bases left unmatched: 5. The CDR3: CASSGGQGGNSPLHF. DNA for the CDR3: TGTGCCAGCAGTGGCGGACAGGGAGGTAATTCACCCCTCCACTTT.

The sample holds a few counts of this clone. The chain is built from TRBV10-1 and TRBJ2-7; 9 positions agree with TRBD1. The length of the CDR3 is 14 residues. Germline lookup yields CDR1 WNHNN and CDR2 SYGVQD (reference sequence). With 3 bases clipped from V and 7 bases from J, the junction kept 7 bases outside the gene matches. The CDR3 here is CASSERGQGGEQYF. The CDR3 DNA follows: TGCGCCAGCAGTGAAAGGGGACAGGGAGGAGAGCAGTACTTC.

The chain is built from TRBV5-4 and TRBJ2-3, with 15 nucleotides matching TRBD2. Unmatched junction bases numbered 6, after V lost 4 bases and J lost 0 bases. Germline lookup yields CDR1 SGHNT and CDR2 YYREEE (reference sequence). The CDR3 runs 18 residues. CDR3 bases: TGTGCCAGCAGCCGAGGGACTAGCGGGGGGCTAAGCACAGATACGCAGTATTTT. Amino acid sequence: CASSRGTSGGLSTDTQYF.

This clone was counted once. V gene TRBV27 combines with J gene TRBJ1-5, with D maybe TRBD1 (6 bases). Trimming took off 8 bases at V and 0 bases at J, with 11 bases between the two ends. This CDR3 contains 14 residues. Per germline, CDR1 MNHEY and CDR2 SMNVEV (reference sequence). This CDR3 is CASRRGNSNQPQHF. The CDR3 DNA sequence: TGTGCCAGCCGCAGGGGTAATAGCAATCAGCCCCAGCATTTT.

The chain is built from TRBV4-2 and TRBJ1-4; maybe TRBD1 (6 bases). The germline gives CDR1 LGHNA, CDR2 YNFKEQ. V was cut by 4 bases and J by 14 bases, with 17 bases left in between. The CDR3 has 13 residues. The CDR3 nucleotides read TGTGCCAGCAGCCCTCCAGGGGACCCTGAGCTGTTTTTT. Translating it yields CASSPPGDPELFF.

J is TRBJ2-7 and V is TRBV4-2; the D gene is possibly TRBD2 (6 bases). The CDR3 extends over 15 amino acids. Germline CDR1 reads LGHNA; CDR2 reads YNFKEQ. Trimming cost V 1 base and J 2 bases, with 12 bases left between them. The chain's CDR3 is CASSQAAGKAYEQYF. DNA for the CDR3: TGTGCCAGCAGCCAAGCGGCGGGGAAAGCCTACGAGCAGTACTTC.

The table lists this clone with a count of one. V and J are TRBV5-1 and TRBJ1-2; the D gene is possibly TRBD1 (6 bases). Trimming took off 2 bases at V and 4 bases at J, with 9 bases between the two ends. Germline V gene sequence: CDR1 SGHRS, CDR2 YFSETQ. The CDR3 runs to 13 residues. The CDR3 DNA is TGCGCCAGCAGCTTTGGACAGATCTATGGCTACACCTTC. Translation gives CASSFGQIYGYTF.

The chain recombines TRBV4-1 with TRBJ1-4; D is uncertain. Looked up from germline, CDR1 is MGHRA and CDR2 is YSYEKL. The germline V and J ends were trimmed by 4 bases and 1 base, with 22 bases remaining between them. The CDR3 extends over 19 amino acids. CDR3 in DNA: TGCGCCAGCAGCCCGCCCGGGAAGGGAAGATGGAAAACTAATGAAAAACTGTTTTTT. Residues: CASSPPGKGRWKTNEKLFF.

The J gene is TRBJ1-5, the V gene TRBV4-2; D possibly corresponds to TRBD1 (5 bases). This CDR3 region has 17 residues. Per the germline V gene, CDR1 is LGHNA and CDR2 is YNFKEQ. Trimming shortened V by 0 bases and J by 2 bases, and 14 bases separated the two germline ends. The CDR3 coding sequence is TGTGCCAGCAGCCAAGATACCGACAGCCGGGGCAATCAGCCCCAGCATTTT. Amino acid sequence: CASSQDTDSRGNQPQHF.

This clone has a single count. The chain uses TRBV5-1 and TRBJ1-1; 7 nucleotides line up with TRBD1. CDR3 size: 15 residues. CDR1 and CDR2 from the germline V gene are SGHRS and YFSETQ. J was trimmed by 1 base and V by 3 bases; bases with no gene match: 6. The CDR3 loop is CASSSGGTANTEAFF. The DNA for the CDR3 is TGCGCCAGCAGCTCCGGAGGGACAGCGAACACTGAAGCTTTCTTT.

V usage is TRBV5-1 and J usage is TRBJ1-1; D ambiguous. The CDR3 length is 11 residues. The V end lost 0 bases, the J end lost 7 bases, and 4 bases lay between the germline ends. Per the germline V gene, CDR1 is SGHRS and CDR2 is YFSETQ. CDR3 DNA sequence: TGCGCCAGCAGCTTGGCGGGTGAAGCTTTCTTT. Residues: CASSLAGEAFF.

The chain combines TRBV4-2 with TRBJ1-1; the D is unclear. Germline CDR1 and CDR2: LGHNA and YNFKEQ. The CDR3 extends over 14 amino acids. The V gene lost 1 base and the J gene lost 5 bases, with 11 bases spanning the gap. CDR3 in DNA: TGTGCCAGCAGCCAAGTCCCGGGAGAGACTGAAGCTTTCTTT. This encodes CASSQVPGETEAFF.

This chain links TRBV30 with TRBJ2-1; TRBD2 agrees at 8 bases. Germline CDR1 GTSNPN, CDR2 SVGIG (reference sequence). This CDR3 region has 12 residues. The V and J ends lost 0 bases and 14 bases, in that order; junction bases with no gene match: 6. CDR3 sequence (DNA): TGTGCCTGGAGTGTACGGGGGGGATTTGAGTTCTTC. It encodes CAWSVRGGFEFF. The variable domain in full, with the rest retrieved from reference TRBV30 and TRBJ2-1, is SQTIHQWPATLVQPVGSPLSLECTVEGTSNPNLYWYRQAAGRGLQLLFYSVGIGQISSEVPQNLSASRPQDRQFILSSKKLLLSDSGFYLCAWSVRGGFEFFGPGTRLTVL.

As DNA, the CDR3 is TGTGCCTGGAGTGTCAGGGCAGGGATAACCGGGGAGCTGTTTTTT. Translation: CAWSVRAGITGELFF. J is TRBJ2-2 and V is TRBV30; TRBD1 is a possible D gene (5 bases). The V gene lost 0 bases and the J gene lost 5 bases, with 13 bases spanning the gap. The V gene's germline CDR1 is GTSNPN and CDR2 SVGIG (reference sequence). This CDR3 has 15 amino acids.

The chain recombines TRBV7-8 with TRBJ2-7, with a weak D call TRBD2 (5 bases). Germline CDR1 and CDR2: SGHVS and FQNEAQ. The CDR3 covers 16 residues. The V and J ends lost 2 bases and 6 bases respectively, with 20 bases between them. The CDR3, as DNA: TGTGCCAGCAGCTTACCCCGGAGGCTCCCTGGCGGCGAGCAGTACTTC. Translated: CASSLPRRLPGGEQYF.

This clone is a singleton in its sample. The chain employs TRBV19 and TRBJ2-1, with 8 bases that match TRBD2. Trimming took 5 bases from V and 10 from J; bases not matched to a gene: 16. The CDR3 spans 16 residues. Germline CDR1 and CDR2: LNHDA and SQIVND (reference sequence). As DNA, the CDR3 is TGTGCCAGTAGTGACCCCCGGGGGGGCCCCTTTAGAGAGCAGTTCTTC. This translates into CASSDPRGGPFREQFF.

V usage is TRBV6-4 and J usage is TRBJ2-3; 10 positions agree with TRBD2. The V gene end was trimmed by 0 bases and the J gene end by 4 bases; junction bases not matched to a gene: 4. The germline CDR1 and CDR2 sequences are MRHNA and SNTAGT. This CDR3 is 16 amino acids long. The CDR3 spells CASSDSNSGGADTQYF. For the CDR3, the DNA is TGTGCCAGCAGTGACTCGAACAGCGGGGGGGCAGATACGCAGTATTTT.

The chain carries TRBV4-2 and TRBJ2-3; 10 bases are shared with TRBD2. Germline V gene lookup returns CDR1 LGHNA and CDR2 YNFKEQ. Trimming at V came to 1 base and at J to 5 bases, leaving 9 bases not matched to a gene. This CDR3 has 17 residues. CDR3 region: CASSQVLSGGARDTQYF. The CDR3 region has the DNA TGTGCCAGCAGCCAAGTCTTAAGCGGGGGGGCGAGAGATACGCAGTATTTT.

The CDR3 DNA follows: TGCGCCAGCAGCCTGACGCCCAGGGGGCGGGGGATCTCTGGGGCCAACGTCCTGACTTTC. This codes for CASSLTPRGRGISGANVLTF. V and J are TRBV4-1 and TRBJ2-6, with D possibly TRBD1 on 8 matching bases. Germline V CDR1 and CDR2: MGHRA, YSYEKL. The CDR3 extends over 20 amino acids. V was cut by 4 bases and J by 0 bases, with 22 bases left in between.

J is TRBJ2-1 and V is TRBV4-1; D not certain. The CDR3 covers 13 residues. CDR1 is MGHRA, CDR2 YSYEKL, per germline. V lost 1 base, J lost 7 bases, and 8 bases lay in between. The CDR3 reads CASSQVIMNEQFF. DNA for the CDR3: TGCGCCAGCAGCCAAGTTATTATGAATGAGCAGTTCTTC.

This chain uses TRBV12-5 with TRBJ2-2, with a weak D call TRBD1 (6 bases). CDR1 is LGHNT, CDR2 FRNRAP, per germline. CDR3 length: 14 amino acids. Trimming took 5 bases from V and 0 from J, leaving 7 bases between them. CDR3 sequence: CASGTGSNTGELFF. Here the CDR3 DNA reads TGTGCTAGTGGTACAGGGTCGAACACCGGGGAGCTGTTTTTT.